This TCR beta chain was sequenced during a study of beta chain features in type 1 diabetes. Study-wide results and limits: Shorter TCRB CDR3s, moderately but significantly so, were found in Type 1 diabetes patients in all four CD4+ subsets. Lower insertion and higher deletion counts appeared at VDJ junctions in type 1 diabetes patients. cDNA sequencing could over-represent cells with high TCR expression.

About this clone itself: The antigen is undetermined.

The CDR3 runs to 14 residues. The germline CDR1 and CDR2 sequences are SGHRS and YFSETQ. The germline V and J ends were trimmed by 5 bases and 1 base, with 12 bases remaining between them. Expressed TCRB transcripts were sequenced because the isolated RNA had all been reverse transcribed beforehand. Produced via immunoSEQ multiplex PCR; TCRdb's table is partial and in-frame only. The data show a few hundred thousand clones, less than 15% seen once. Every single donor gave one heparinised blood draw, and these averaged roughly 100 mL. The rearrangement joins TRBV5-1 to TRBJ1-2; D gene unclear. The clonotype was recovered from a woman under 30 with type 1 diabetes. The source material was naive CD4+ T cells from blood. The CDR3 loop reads CASRLAPYNYGYTF. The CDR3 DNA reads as TGCGCCAGCAGATTAGCGCCCTATAACTATGGCTACACCTTC.